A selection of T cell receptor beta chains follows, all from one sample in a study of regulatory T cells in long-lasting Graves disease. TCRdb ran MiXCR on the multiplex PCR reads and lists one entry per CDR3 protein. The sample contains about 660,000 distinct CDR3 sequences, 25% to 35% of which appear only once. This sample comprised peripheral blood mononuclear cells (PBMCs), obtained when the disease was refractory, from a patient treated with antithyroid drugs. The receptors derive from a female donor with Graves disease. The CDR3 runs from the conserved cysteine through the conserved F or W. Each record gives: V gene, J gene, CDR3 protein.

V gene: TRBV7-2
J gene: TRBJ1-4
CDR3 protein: CASSFTTFATNEKLFF

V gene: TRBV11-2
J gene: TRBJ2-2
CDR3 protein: CASSLDFGLAGGITGELFF

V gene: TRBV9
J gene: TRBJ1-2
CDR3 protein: CVSSVDMGGGHLNYGYTF

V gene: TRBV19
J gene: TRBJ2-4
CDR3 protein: CASRDMAGLAKNIQYF

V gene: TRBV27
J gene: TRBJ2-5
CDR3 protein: CASRQVGGGVGETQYF

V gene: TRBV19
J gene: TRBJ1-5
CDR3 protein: CASKGSFNQPQHF

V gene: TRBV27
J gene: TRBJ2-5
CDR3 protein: CASSLFSGTGMIYQETQYF

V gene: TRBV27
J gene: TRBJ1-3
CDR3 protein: CASRASGGGNTIYF

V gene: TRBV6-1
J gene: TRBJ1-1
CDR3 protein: CASGERMNTEAFF

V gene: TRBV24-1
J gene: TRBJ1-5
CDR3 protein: CATSGTGPNQPQHF